This TCR beta chain was retrieved from a study of T-cell memory formation after mild COVID-19. Study-wide findings and caveats: Clones that contracted from day 15 to 85 were balanced CD4/CD8, while later expanders leaned CD4+.

This CDR3 spans 12 amino acids. The V gene lost 6 bases and the J gene lost 3 bases, with 11 bases spanning the gap. Germline CDR1 is SQVTM and CDR2 is ANQGSEA. 5'RACE with constant-segment primers yielded barcoded, UMI-tagged TCR alpha and TCR beta cDNA libraries. TCRdb passed the 5' RACE reads through MiXCR, listing each CDR3 protein once. There are approximately 450,000 distinct CDR3 sequences in the sample; 18% occur only once, and about 12% lies in the top ten. This clonotype has more than one count but fewer than ten. Its antigen is as yet unknown. Sequences were obtained from PBMCs or a T cell subset sorted from them (not recorded which). The sequence was collected from an adult woman who had mild COVID-19 (a few samples of this study predate the infection). Cell type and time point are not known. The gene calls are TRBV29-1 and TRBJ1-1; D is undetermined. The chain's CDR3 is CSVRYLDTEAFF. In DNA, the CDR3 is TGCAGCGTACGCTACTTGGACACTGAAGCTTTCTTT.